These T cell receptor beta chains were read from a single sample in a study of cytomegalovirus exposure and HLA in healthy donors. The data were produced by immunoSEQ multiplex PCR, yet TCRdb's version contains in-frame clones alone and is incomplete. The listing contains about 150,000 clones. The sequenced sample was PBMCs. These receptors came from a woman in her forties or fifties in good health and CMV-seronegative. Each CDR3 is given with its conserved first and last residue. D genes are given only for firm matches.

D	J	V	DNA	CDR3
TRBD2	TRBJ2-7	TRBV18	TGTGCCAGCTCACCACCAGAACTAGCGGGTTCCTACGAGCAGTACTTC	CASSPPELAGSYEQYF
TRBD1	TRBJ1-6	TRBV6-1	TGTGCCGGCGGGACAGGGATTTCACCCCTCCACTTT	CAGGTGISPLHF
.	TRBJ1-2	TRBV11-2	TGTGCCAGCAGCTTAGGACAGGACTATGGCTACACCTTC	CASSLGQDYGYTF
TRBD1	TRBJ2-7	TRBV4-1	TGCGCCAGCAGCCACCCCCGGGACAGGGCGGCCCACGAGCAGTACTTC	CASSHPRDRAAHEQYF
TRBD2	TRBJ2-7	TRBV5-1	TGCGCCAGCAGCTCCAGGACTAGCGGGAGGGATTACGAGCAGTACTTC	CASSSRTSGRDYEQYF
TRBD1	TRBJ1-6	TRBV28	TGTGCCAGCAGGGGGGGACAGGCACTCTATAATTCACCCCTCCACTTT	CASRGGQALYNSPLHF
.	TRBJ1-1	TRBV7-2	TGTGCCAGCAGCTTTCTCCAGGGAAGAGGGAACACTGAAGCTTTCTTT	CASSFLQGRGNTEAFF
.	TRBJ2-3	TRBV9	TGTGCCAGCAGCAAGGCGGGGGCCACAGATACGCAGTATTTT	CASSKAGATDTQYF
.	TRBJ2-7	TRBV7-9	TGTGCCAGCAGCCCCAGGGCGACGACCTACGAGCAGTACTTC	CASSPRATTYEQYF
TRBD2	TRBJ2-3	TRBV4-3	TGCGCCAGCAGCCAAGATAAGCGAGCGGGAGGGCCAGATACGCAGTATTTT	CASSQDKRAGGPDTQYF
TRBD1	TRBJ1-2	TRBV18	TGTGCCAGCTCACCTGGACAGGCCGCGGCCTATGGCTACACCTTC	CASSPGQAAAYGYTF
.	TRBJ1-1	TRBV9	TGTGCCAGCAGCCCGTACCAGGAAGGGGCTGAAGCTTTCTTT	CASSPYQEGAEAFF
.	TRBJ1-3	TRBV18	TGTGCCAGCTTTCCGAGCGAGAACTCTGGAAACACCATATATTTT	CASFPSENSGNTIYF
.	TRBJ1-5	TRBV15	TGTGCCACCAGCAGAGATTCGGGGGAGGGACAGCCCCAGCATTTT	CATSRDSGEGQPQHF
TRBD2	TRBJ2-5	TRBV30	TGTGCCTGGAGTGTAGGACTAGCGGGGGAGACCCAGTACTTC	CAWSVGLAGETQYF
.	TRBJ2-7	TRBV29-1	TGCAGCGTTGCAGGGTTAGGGGGCGGGAACGAGCAGTACTTC	CSVAGLGGGNEQYF
TRBD1	TRBJ2-3	TRBV5-1	TGCGCCAGCAGCGGACAGGGAGACACAGGTACGCAGTATTTT	CASSGQGDTGTQYF
TRBD1	TRBJ1-1	TRBV4-1	TGCGCCAGCAGCCAACAAGGGGGCAGGGGAAGGACTGAAGCTTTCTTT	CASSQQGGRGRTEAFF
.	TRBJ2-2	TRBV19	TGTGCCAGTAGTTCTCTACGGAGCGGGGAGCTGTTTTTT	CASSSLRSGELFF
.	TRBJ1-1	TRBV6-5	TGTGCCAGCCGTATTGGGTGGGGAGGCGGTGAAGCTTTCTTT	CASRIGWGGGEAFF
.	TRBJ2-4	TRBV2	TGTGCCAGCAGTGACGGGGGTCGAAACATTCAGTACTTC	CASSDGGRNIQYF
.	TRBJ1-4	TRBV9	TGTGCCAGCAGCGTTAGAGGACAAGTTAATGAAAAACTGTTTTTT	CASSVRGQVNEKLFF
TRBD2	TRBJ2-1	TRBV9	TGTGCCAGCAGCGTTGGGGTAACAGCGGGAGACAATGAGCAGTTCTTC	CASSVGVTAGDNEQFF
.	TRBJ2-3	TRBV19	TGTGCCAGTAGTATTCAGGTCTCTACAGATACGCAGTATTTT	CASSIQVSTDTQYF
.	TRBJ2-4	TRBV2	TGTGCCAGCAGTGCCAGCGTAGCCAAAAACATTCAGTACTTC	CASSASVAKNIQYF
TRBD1	TRBJ2-2	TRBV10-3	TGTGCCATCAGTGAAAGGGATGGGGGACAGGGGCGCACCGGGGAGCTGTTTTTT	CAISERDGGQGRTGELFF
TRBD1	TRBJ1-2	TRBV27	TGTGCCAGCAGTTGGGGGACAGGGGGGGATGGCTACACCTTC	CASSWGTGGDGYTF
.	TRBJ2-5	TRBV25-1	TGTGCCAGCAGTGAACACGGGAGTCGTAGGGAGACCCAGTACTTC	CASSEHGSRRETQYF
.	TRBJ2-3	TRBV6-5	TGTGCCAGCAGTTACATCGCCAGAGATACGCAGTATTTT	CASSYIARDTQYF
.	TRBJ1-4	TRBV9	TGTGCCAGCAGCCCACCAGGGAATCCTAATGAAAAACTGTTTTTT	CASSPPGNPNEKLFF
TRBD1	TRBJ1-2	TRBV18	TGTGCCAGCCCACGGCCTTTGAAGGGGGACAGGGGGCGAAAAAATGGCTACACCTTC	CASPRPLKGDRGRKNGYTF
.	TRBJ2-7	TRBV7-2	TGTGCCAGCAGGGACAGTCTCGCTTACGAGCAGTACTTC	CASRDSLAYEQYF
.	TRBJ1-5	TRBV6-1	TGTGCCAGCAGTGAAGCGCGGATGGCCTATAGCAATCAGCCCCAGCATTTT	CASSEARMAYSNQPQHF
TRBD1	TRBJ1-5	TRBV12-5	TGTGCTAGTGGTTTGGACAGGGGTCAGCCCCAGCATTTT	CASGLDRGQPQHF
.	TRBJ2-5	TRBV13	TGTGCCAGCAGCTGGGCAGGGGACTACCACCAAGAGACCCAGTACTTC	CASSWAGDYHQETQYF
TRBD1	TRBJ2-2	TRBV6-1	TGTGCCAGCAACCCGGACAGGGAATCCGGGGAGCTGTTTTTT	CASNPDRESGELFF